This TCR beta chain came from a study of blood T cell repertoires in COVID-19. About the research overall: There were acute and convalescent COVID-19 samples, and they came from the United States, Italy and Spain.

This CDR3 is 13 amino acids long. The V end was cut by 2 bases, the J end by 5 bases, with 11 bases between. Looked up from germline, CDR1 is SGHDT and CDR2 is YYEEEE. As originally analysed: How many nucleated cells were present was estimated from reference gene primer amplification. Generated by immunoSEQ multiplex PCR, the TCRdb table keeps only in-frame clones and is missing some. V, J and clone size are those of that table, while D and trimming were read from the DNA. Among around 130,000 clones, more than 70% were seen once, and the ten largest hold roughly 8.6%. V usage is TRBV5-6 and J usage is TRBJ2-7, with D possibly being TRBD1 (6 bases). The sequence was collected from a human donor in a cohort sampled during active COVID-19. Sample: peripheral blood. CDR3 nucleotide sequence: TGTGCCAGCAGCTTCGGGACATCGAACGAGCAGTACTTC. Encoded protein: CASSFGTSNEQYF.